The 16 T cell receptor beta chains in this list originate from one sample, sequenced in a study of cytomegalovirus exposure and HLA in healthy donors. This PCR relied on a set of 60 Vbeta primers and 13 Jbeta primers. Profiling relied on immunoSEQ multiplex PCR, and the TCRdb table lists in-frame clones only, not all of them. This table has about 140,000 clones, 70% to 85% appearing once. The sample comprised PBMCs. These receptors came from a woman in her 50s in good health and CMV-seropositive.

This sequence joins TRBV13 and TRBJ2-3; D is unclear. The length of the CDR3 is 16 residues. V shed 5 bases and J shed 6 bases, with 21 bases lying between them. CDR1 is PRHDT and CDR2 is FYEKMQ in the germline V gene (reference sequence). CDR3 in amino acids: CASSPFSSRVSDTQYF. CDR3 DNA: TGTGCCAGCAGCCCCTTCAGTTCTAGAGTCTCGGATACGCAGTATTTT.

The J gene is TRBJ1-2, the V gene TRBV14; weak D call: TRBD1 (5 bases). V shed 3 bases and J shed 2 bases, with 7 bases lying between them. This CDR3 comprises 13 residues. Germline V lookup: CDR1 SGHDN, CDR2 FVKESK. The DNA of the CDR3 is TGTGCCAGCAGCCAGACAGCCAACTATGGCTACACCTTC. Translated, it gives CASSQTANYGYTF.

The chain uses TRBV9 and TRBJ2-5; 8 bases fit TRBD2. The V segment lost 4 bases and the J segment 4 bases; nucleotides outside the gene matches: 6. This CDR3 has 14 amino acids. Germline V gene lookup returns CDR1 SGDLS and CDR2 YYNGEE. For the CDR3, the DNA is TGTGCCAGCAGCCCGCGGGGGGCGGGAGAGACCCAGTACTTC. Translating it yields CASSPRGAGETQYF.

This clone was found a few times. This chain links TRBV11-2 with TRBJ1-1; no definite D call. This CDR3 spans 13 amino acids. Looked up from germline, CDR1 is SGHAT and CDR2 is FQNNGV. V lost 8 bases to trimming and J lost 1 base, with 11 bases between them. The CDR3 DNA is TGTGCCAGCGATCGCGAGGGGAACACTGAAGCTTTCTTT. It yields the protein CASDREGNTEAFF.

The rearrangement links TRBV6-6 to TRBJ1-1, with 7 bases aligning to TRBD1. In germline, CDR1 is MNHNY, CDR2 SVGAGI (reference sequence). The junction had 5 bases not matched to a gene; V was cut back by 11 bases and J by 8 bases. This CDR3 contains 10 residues. DNA for the CDR3: TGTGCCGGCGGGACAGTCGAAGCTTTCTTT. This gives the protein CAGGTVEAFF.

J is TRBJ1-3 and V is TRBV5-1; maybe TRBD1 (5 bases). The V gene lost 7 bases and the J gene lost 0 bases, with 17 bases spanning the gap. The CDR3 extends over 16 amino acids. Per germline, CDR1 SGHRS and CDR2 YFSETQ. CDR3 sequence reads: CASQPTVLDSGNTIYF. The CDR3, as DNA: TGCGCCAGCCAGCCGACAGTCTTAGACTCTGGAAACACCATATATTTT.

This clone was counted between two and nine times. The rearrangement uses TRBV6-6 and TRBJ2-7; D may be TRBD2 (6 bases). The V gene lost 5 bases and the J gene lost 0 bases, with 14 bases spanning the gap. The CDR3 covers 15 residues. Per germline, CDR1 MNHNY and CDR2 SVGAGI (reference sequence). The CDR3 protein is CASSRGRTNSYEQYF. The DNA of the CDR3 is TGTGCCAGCAGTCGGGGCCGGACTAACTCCTACGAGCAGTACTTC.

V is TRBV5-6 and J is TRBJ1-2; no reliable D call. In germline, CDR1 is SGHDT, CDR2 YYEEEE. Trimming took off 0 bases at V and 10 bases at J, with 7 bases between the two ends. CDR3 size: 11 residues. The CDR3 sequence is CASSLVGIYTF. For the CDR3, the DNA is TGTGCCAGCAGCTTGGTCGGGATCTACACCTTC.

The chain combines TRBV9 with TRBJ1-2, with 7 positions matching TRBD1. Germline loops: CDR1 SGDLS, CDR2 YYNGEE. V was pared by 4 bases and J by 5 bases, with 11 bases of the junction left unmatched. The CDR3 is 15 amino acids. The CDR3 sequence is CASSSRGGGEYGYTF. Here the CDR3 DNA reads TGTGCCAGCAGCTCTCGCGGAGGGGGCGAGTATGGCTACACCTTC.

This clone was found a few times. The rearrangement links TRBV5-1 to TRBJ1-2; 10 bases are shared with TRBD1. The CDR3 contains 14 residues. Unmatched junction bases numbered 7, after V lost 3 bases and J lost 8 bases. Germline V gene sequence: CDR1 SGHRS, CDR2 YFSETQ. CDR3 residues: CASSSAGTGDGYTF. The CDR3 DNA sequence: TGCGCCAGCAGCTCTGCTGGGACAGGGGACGGCTACACCTTC.

The rearrangement joins TRBV4-1 to TRBJ2-7; D possibly corresponds to TRBD1 (6 bases). The CDR3 runs to 15 residues. Germline V gene lookup returns CDR1 MGHRA and CDR2 YSYEKL. V shed 3 bases and J shed 0 bases, with 12 bases lying between them. The CDR3 region has the DNA TGCGCCAGCAGCCAGTTTGAACAGGGCTCCTACGAGCAGTACTTC. This sequence encodes CASSQFEQGSYEQYF.

This chain connects TRBV5-6 to TRBJ2-1, with TRBD2 matching 8 bases. Trimming removed 5 bases from V and 4 bases from J; junction bases left unmatched: 2. Germline assignment: CDR1 SGHDT and CDR2 YYEEEE. CDR3 length: 13 amino acids. The DNA for the CDR3 is TGTGCCAGCAGACTAGCGGTATACAATGAGCAGTTCTTC. It specifies CASRLAVYNEQFF.

The rearrangement links TRBV7-2 to TRBJ2-2, with 10 bases matching TRBD2. Losses at the gene ends were 5 bases for V and 4 bases for J; bases not matched to a gene: 7. Per the germline V gene, CDR1 is SGHTA and CDR2 is FQGNSA. This CDR3 has 16 amino acids. DNA of the CDR3: TGTGCCAGCAGCCAGCGGGGGGGCCGTCCCACCGGGGAGCTGTTTTTT. The encoded protein is CASSQRGGRPTGELFF.

The gene calls are TRBV10-2 and TRBJ2-3; 9 nucleotides agree with TRBD2. CDR1 and CDR2 from the germline V gene are WSHSY and SAAADI. The CDR3 is made up of 15 amino acids. Germline trimming cut 8 bases from V and 2 bases from J; bases unmatched to any gene: 8. Written as DNA, the CDR3 is TGCGCCAGCTTCTTCGGGACTAGCTACACAGATACGCAGTATTTT. Amino acid sequence: CASFFGTSYTDTQYF.

This sequence joins TRBV28 and TRBJ1-6, with D unclear. From germline, CDR1 is MDHEN and CDR2 SYDVKM. The ends were cut back, 3 bases at V and 7 bases at J, with 13 bases in the middle. The CDR3 spans 15 residues. The CDR3 sequence is CASSFEGSLNSPLHF. In DNA form, the CDR3 reads TGTGCCAGCAGTTTTGAGGGCTCCTTAAATTCACCCCTCCACTTT.

This chain connects TRBV6-5 to TRBJ1-1, with D uncertain. Deletions cut 5 bases from V and 2 bases from J, with 12 bases between. Germline CDR1 and CDR2: MNHEY and SVGAGI. The CDR3 consists of 14 residues. The CDR3, as DNA: TGTGCCAGCAGTCGGACTCTATCAAACACTGAAGCTTTCTTT. Translation gives CASSRTLSNTEAFF.